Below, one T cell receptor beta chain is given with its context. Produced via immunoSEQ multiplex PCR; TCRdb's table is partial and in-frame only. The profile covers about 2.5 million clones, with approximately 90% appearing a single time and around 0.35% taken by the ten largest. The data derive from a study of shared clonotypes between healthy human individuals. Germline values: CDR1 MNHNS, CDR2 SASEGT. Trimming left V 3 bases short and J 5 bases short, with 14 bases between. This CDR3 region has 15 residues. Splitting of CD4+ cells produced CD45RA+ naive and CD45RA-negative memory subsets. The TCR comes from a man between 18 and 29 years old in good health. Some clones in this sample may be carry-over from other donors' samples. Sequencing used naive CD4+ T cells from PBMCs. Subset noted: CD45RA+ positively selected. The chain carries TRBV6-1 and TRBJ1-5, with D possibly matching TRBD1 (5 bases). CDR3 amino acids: CASSEFFRDDQPQHF. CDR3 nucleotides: TGTGCCAGCAGTGAGTTCTTCAGGGACGATCAGCCCCAGCATTTT.